Sequencing of this T cell receptor (beta chain) was carried out in a study of blood T cell repertoires in COVID-19. Study at large: Acute and convalescent COVID-19 specimens originated in the United States, Italy and Spain. Nucleic acid was either cDNA or gDNA, and it came from T cells, B-cell-depleted T cells, or PBMCs.

Original methodology: Estimated nucleated cell counts came from reference gene primer amplification. Sequenced by immunoSEQ multiplex PCR; TCRdb stores in-frame clones only, minus some. Clone size and V and J calls were adopted from that table, with D and trimming inferred from the DNA. The profile shows approximately 70,000 clones, about 90% of them singletons. This CDR3 comprises 13 residues. The V and J ends lost 4 bases and 3 bases respectively, with 9 bases between them. Looked up from germline, CDR1 is LGHNA and CDR2 is YNFKEQ. This clone came up once. The TCR comes from a woman aged 80 or over with active COVID-19. This sequence joins TRBV4-2 and TRBJ1-1, with a tentative D call TRBD1 (5 bases). What was sequenced was peripheral blood. CDR3 DNA: TGTGCCAGCAGCCGCGAAGGGGACACTGAAGCTTTCTTT. Protein: CASSREGDTEAFF.